Below, 25 T cell receptor beta chains from the same sample are listed, as sequenced in a study of cytomegalovirus exposure and HLA in healthy donors. The method was immunoSEQ multiplex PCR; TCRdb's version includes in-frame clones alone and lacks a portion of them. In the table there are under 100,000 clones, 90% to 95% of which are singletons. The material sequenced was PBMCs. The source is a woman in her late teens or twenties in good health and CMV-seronegative.

This chain joins TRBV4-3 and TRBJ1-5, with no clear D. Germline lookup yields CDR1 LGHNA and CDR2 YSLEER. V lost 0 bases to trimming and J lost 3 bases, with 9 bases between them. This CDR3 contains 15 residues. CDR3 sequence reads: CASSQERRDNQPQHF. The DNA of the CDR3 is TGCGCCAGCAGCCAAGAGCGGCGGGACAATCAGCCCCAGCATTTT.

This chain uses TRBV28 with TRBJ1-5; D gene ambiguous. CDR1 and CDR2 from the germline V gene are MDHEN and SYDVKM. This CDR3 region has 14 residues. Trimming shortened V by 6 bases and J by 0 bases, and 9 bases separated the two germline ends. This CDR3 reads CASSQTFSNQPQHF. CDR3 nucleotide sequence: TGTGCCAGCAGCCAGACTTTTAGCAATCAGCCCCAGCATTTT.

V usage is TRBV7-9 and J usage is TRBJ2-2, with 8 bases aligning to TRBD2. J was trimmed by 6 bases and V by 5 bases; bases with no gene match: 14. The CDR3 has 17 amino acids. Germline lookup yields CDR1 SEHNR and CDR2 FQNEAQ (reference sequence). CDR3 in amino acids: CASSELGAGVSAGELFF. CDR3 bases: TGTGCCAGCAGCGAACTTGGAGCGGGAGTCTCCGCCGGGGAGCTGTTTTTT. Based on the CDR3 plus reference TRBV7-9 and TRBJ2-2, the full variable domain is DTGVSQNPRHKITKRGQNVTFRCDPISEHNRLYWYRQTLGQGPEFLTYFQNEAQLEKSRLLSDRFSAERPKGSFSTLEIQRTEQGDSAMYLCASSELGAGVSAGELFFGEGSRLTVL.

The rearrangement joins TRBV12-5 to TRBJ2-3; 11 bases line up with TRBD2. The trim removed 9 bases at V and 5 bases at J, leaving 7 bases unmatched. There are 14 residues in the CDR3. Germline V gives CDR1 LGHNT, CDR2 FRNRAP. DNA for the CDR3: TGTGCTAGCAAGACTAGCGGGGAAGGAGATACGCAGTATTTT. It codes for CASKTSGEGDTQYF.

J is TRBJ1-2 and V is TRBV5-8; 8 nucleotides agree with TRBD1. The CDR3 is 12 amino acids. The V segment lost 4 bases and the J segment 8 bases; nucleotides outside the gene matches: 4. The germline V gene encodes CDR1 SGHTS and CDR2 YDEGEE. In DNA, the CDR3 is TGTGCCAGCAGCGGACAGGGCGAGGGCTACACCTTC. Amino acid sequence: CASSGQGEGYTF.

This chain connects TRBV5-4 to TRBJ1-4; D is possibly TRBD1 (5 bases). The germline V and J ends were trimmed by 6 bases and 7 bases, with 10 bases remaining between them. Germline assignment: CDR1 SGHNT and CDR2 YYREEE (reference sequence). This CDR3 contains 12 residues. The CDR3 coding sequence is TGTGCCAGCAAACAAAGGGGTGAAAAACTGTTTTTT. Translation gives CASKQRGEKLFF.

The rearrangement links TRBV10-3 to TRBJ1-3; 7 nucleotides agree with TRBD1. Germline-derived CDR1 and CDR2 are ENHRY and SYGVKD. The CDR3 has 15 residues. Losses at the gene ends were 0 bases for V and 4 bases for J; bases not matched to a gene: 3. The DNA of the CDR3 is TGTGCCATCAGTGAGTCCGGGACAGTAGGAAACACCATATATTTT. It encodes CAISESGTVGNTIYF.

This clone was seen just once. V gene TRBV5-1 combines with J gene TRBJ2-2; 11 bases agree with TRBD2. The CDR3 is 17 amino acids. The J segment lost 4 bases and the V segment lost 3 bases, leaving 8 bases of the junction unmatched. Germline V CDR1 and CDR2: SGHRS, YFSETQ. The CDR3 protein is CASSSGPGTSGTGELFF. The CDR3 DNA is TGCGCCAGCAGCTCCGGACCCGGGACTAGCGGCACCGGGGAGCTGTTTTTT.

The chain joins TRBV5-6 to TRBJ1-6; D not resolved. Germline loops: CDR1 SGHDT, CDR2 YYEEEE. This CDR3 is built from 14 residues. Trimming removed 2 bases from V and 5 bases from J, with 8 bases in between. CDR3 residues: CASSFYRDNSPLHF. CDR3 nucleotides: TGTGCCAGCAGCTTTTACAGAGATAATTCACCCCTCCACTTT.

The chain couples TRBV19 to TRBJ2-1; 10 bases align to TRBD2. Germline V gene sequence: CDR1 LNHDA, CDR2 SQIVND (reference sequence). The trim removed 3 bases at V and 3 bases at J, leaving 11 bases unmatched. The length of the CDR3 is 18 residues. The CDR3 reads CASSILTSGSAHYNEQFF. CDR3 DNA: TGTGCCAGTAGTATTTTGACTAGCGGGTCCGCCCACTACAATGAGCAGTTCTTC. Together with reference TRBV19 and TRBJ2-1, the CDR3 gives the full variable domain: DGGITQSPKYLFRKEGQNVTLSCEQNLNHDAMYWYRQDPGQGLRLIYYSQIVNDFQKGDIAEGYSVSREKKESFPLTVTSAQKNPTAFYLCASSILTSGSAHYNEQFFGPGTRLTVL.

This chain uses TRBV12-5 with TRBJ1-5, with 8 bases aligning to TRBD1. Germline V gene lookup returns CDR1 LGHNT and CDR2 FRNRAP. Germline trimming cut 3 bases from V and 4 bases from J; bases unmatched to any gene: 5. The CDR3 is made up of 15 amino acids. Written as DNA, the CDR3 is TGTGCTAGTGGTTTCGGACAGGGCACAAATCAGCCCCAGCATTTT. This gives the protein CASGFGQGTNQPQHF.

This rearrangement joins TRBV7-9 to TRBJ1-1; D is uncertain. With 3 bases removed from V and 1 base from J, the gap between germline ends came to 9 bases. The CDR3 runs 14 residues. Germline V gene lookup returns CDR1 SEHNR and CDR2 FQNEAQ (reference sequence). CDR3 region: CASSFGFSNTEAFF. Here the CDR3 DNA reads TGTGCCAGCAGCTTCGGGTTCTCGAACACTGAAGCTTTCTTT.

The chain links TRBV19 to TRBJ1-1, with a tentative D call TRBD1 (6 bases). V was pared by 3 bases and J by 6 bases, with 14 bases between. The CDR3 sequence is 14 residues long. The germline V gene has CDR1 LNHDA and CDR2 SQIVND (reference sequence). The CDR3 DNA follows: TGTGCCAGTAGTATTTCAGGGGTGCGGTCTGAAGCTTTCTTT. Residues: CASSISGVRSEAFF.

The chain joins TRBV9 to TRBJ1-1; TRBD1 aligns across 10 bases. Trimming at V came to 2 bases and at J to 1 base, leaving 2 bases not matched to a gene. Germline V lookup: CDR1 SGDLS, CDR2 YYNGEE. CDR3 size: 15 residues. Written as DNA, the CDR3 is TGTGCCAGCAGCGTGACAGGGGGCCGGAACACTGAAGCTTTCTTT. As protein: CASSVTGGRNTEAFF.

The chain joins TRBV5-1 to TRBJ1-2; D might be TRBD1 (6 bases). This CDR3 is 14 amino acids long. V was cut by 4 bases and J by 1 base, with 11 bases left in between. Looked up from germline, CDR1 is SGHRS and CDR2 is YFSETQ. For the CDR3, the DNA is TGCGCCAGCAGCAACTTACAGGGTAACTATGGCTACACCTTC. Residues: CASSNLQGNYGYTF.

This sequence joins TRBV9 and TRBJ2-7; D possibly corresponds to TRBD1 (5 bases). Trimming cost V 2 bases and J 5 bases, with 14 bases left between them. The CDR3 loop spans 14 amino acids. Germline-derived CDR1 and CDR2 are SGDLS and YYNGEE. The CDR3 DNA sequence: TGTGCCAGCAGCGTGGCAGGGTTTACCCACGAGCAGTACTTC. This codes for CASSVAGFTHEQYF.

V usage is TRBV4-1 and J usage is TRBJ2-7; D not certain. Trimming left V 0 bases short and J 5 bases short, with 11 bases between. This CDR3 has 14 residues. CDR1 and CDR2 (germline): MGHRA, YSYEKL. In DNA form, the CDR3 reads TGCGCCAGCAGCCAAGATCCCTCCCCTAACGAGCAGTACTTC. Translating gives CASSQDPSPNEQYF.

The V call is TRBV19, the J call TRBJ2-7, with TRBD1 identical over 12 bases. CDR1 and CDR2 from the germline V gene are LNHDA and SQIVND (reference sequence). The CDR3 consists of 15 residues. V lost 4 bases to trimming and J lost 5 bases; unmatched junction nucleotides: 6. The CDR3 is CASSTPGQGAHEQYF. CDR3 sequence (DNA): TGTGCCAGTAGTACACCGGGACAGGGGGCCCACGAGCAGTACTTC.

This chain connects TRBV28 to TRBJ1-4; TRBD1 agrees at 7 bases. The CDR3 spans 14 residues. Germline-derived CDR1 and CDR2 are MDHEN and SYDVKM. Losses at the gene ends were 6 bases for V and 8 bases for J; bases not matched to a gene: 9. The CDR3 reads CASSHRTGAEKLFF. DNA for the CDR3: TGTGCCAGCAGCCACCGGACAGGTGCCGAAAAACTGTTTTTT.

The rearrangement joins TRBV27 to TRBJ1-5; the D is unclear. Germline V gene data show CDR1 as MNHEY and CDR2 as SMNVEV (reference sequence). This CDR3 is built from 14 residues. The V gene lost 5 bases and the J gene lost 0 bases, with 8 bases spanning the gap. The CDR3 protein is CASSRDTSNQPQHF. CDR3 DNA sequence: TGTGCCAGCAGTCGCGACACTAGCAATCAGCCCCAGCATTTT.

The chain joins TRBV30 to TRBJ2-1, with D unclear. CDR1 and CDR2 (germline): GTSNPN, SVGIG (reference sequence). The CDR3 length is 11 residues. With 2 bases removed from V and 10 bases from J, the gap between germline ends came to 9 bases. Here the CDR3 DNA reads TGTGCCTGGAGTAGCCGCGGCGAGCAGTTCTTC. As protein: CAWSSRGEQFF.

This clone has only one observation. The chain is built from TRBV5-4 and TRBJ2-6, with 9 bases fitting TRBD1. This CDR3 comprises 18 residues. J lost 3 bases, V lost 4 bases, and 11 bases had no gene match. Germline CDR1 reads SGHNT; CDR2 reads YYREEE (reference sequence). DNA of the CDR3: TGTGCCAGCAGCCCGACAGGGGGGTTTTCTGGTGGGGCCAACGTCCTGACTTTC. As protein: CASSPTGGFSGGANVLTF.

The V gene is TRBV19, the J gene TRBJ1-1; a possible D gene is TRBD1 (5 bases). The germline CDR1 and CDR2 sequences are LNHDA and SQIVND (reference sequence). The CDR3 runs 16 residues. V lost 5 bases and J lost 5, with 21 bases in between. This CDR3 reads CASSGGQGKIGTEAFF. As DNA, the CDR3 is TGTGCCAGTAGTGGTGGGCAGGGAAAGATTGGGACTGAAGCTTTCTTT.

This chain links TRBV4-3 with TRBJ1-4; the D gene is possibly TRBD1 (6 bases). V lost 0 bases, J lost 0 bases, and 11 bases lay in between. The CDR3 covers 17 residues. The V gene's germline CDR1 is LGHNA and CDR2 YSLEER. The CDR3 protein is CASSQDTAGATNEKLFF. The DNA for the CDR3 is TGCGCCAGCAGCCAAGATACGGCAGGGGCAACTAATGAAAAACTGTTTTTT.

The table lists this clone with a count of one. The chain employs TRBV2 and TRBJ1-1; 7 bases line up with TRBD1. The CDR3 consists of 14 residues. CDR1 and CDR2 from the germline V gene are SNHLY and FYNNEI. V lost 2 bases, J lost 4 bases, and 4 bases stayed unmatched. Here the CDR3 DNA reads TGTGCCAGCAGTGAAAGCAGGGGGATCACTGAAGCTTTCTTT. Translated, it gives CASSESRGITEAFF.